This T cell receptor (beta chain) stems from a study of T cell responses to AZD1222 COVID-19 vaccine. Whole-study results and caveats: Across the whole spike, CD4 TCRs peaked at regions 160-218 and 743-854.

The repertoire was sequenced with immunoSEQ multiplex PCR; TCRdb's copy has only in-frame clones and lacks some. The table includes some 170,000 clones, approximately 94% detected once. A word on this clone: As yet, its antigen is unknown.

This clonotype was obtained from an adult who received the AZD1222 COVID-19 vaccine. This material consisted of peripheral blood, taken 28 days after the second AZD1222 dose.

CDR3 nucleotide sequence: TGTGCCAGCAGCCCGACTAGCGGCTCCTACGAGCAGTACTTC. As protein: CASSPTSGSYEQYF. The rearrangement uses TRBV7-6 and TRBJ2-7; TRBD2 aligns across 9 bases. V dropped 5 bases and J dropped 0; count of bases not matched to a gene: 2. Germline assignment: CDR1 SGHVS and CDR2 FNYEAQ. The CDR3 totals 14 residues.